The sequence of this TCR beta chain was determined in a study of blood T cell repertoires in COVID-19 (dated by TCRdb to between 2020 and 2021). Broadly, across the study: Samples from collaborators originated in the United States, Italy and Spain and spanned both the acute and convalescent phases of COVID-19. The prospective study material was composed of cDNA or gDNA derived from T cells, B-cell-depleted T cells, or PBMCs. The dataset comprised deeply sampled blood TCRbeta repertoires from subjects exposed to, actively infected with, or recovered from COVID-19. The repertoires were released in a freely available public database intended as a resource for research on the immune response to SARS-CoV-2. Samples came from the ongoing ImmuneRACE study (first 160 participants) plus 1,254 subjects from 6 global collaborators. Sample metadata almost always included a de-identified subject ID, COVID-19 status, age in years and sex. Where available, HLA class I and class II types were taken from metadata supplied by the sample provider and were not determined by assay-based typing. General conclusions and limits of the study: The quantity of clinical and demographic metadata differed by source and by participant and was supplied without curation.

The CDR3 contains 15 residues, cysteine and phenylalanine counted. Only the CDR3 region is kept as DNA, spanning 45 bases read in frame from base 1. Trimming costs V 0 bases and J 6 bases, and their ends lie 12 bases apart. Per the germline V gene, MNHEY is the CDR1 and SVGEGT is the CDR2. To note about this clone: Its binding antigen is unknown. Qualities for individual bases were not recorded, and no much larger clone is one base off.

Collaborating institutions collected whole blood in K2EDTA tubes following their own protocols. For TCRbeta analysis, collaborator samples were shipped as frozen whole blood, as isolated PBMCs, or as DNA extracted from either sample type. TCRbeta CDR3 regions were amplified from genomic DNA by means of the immunoSEQ Assay, a bias-controlled multiplex PCR. As for the authors' bioinformatics: Nucleated cell counts per sample were estimated from amplification of reference gene primers within the assay. Sequence reads were collapsed and filtered to measure the absolute abundance of every unique TCRbeta CDR3 rearrangement. For each sample, productive Simpson clonality was calculated by taking the square root of Simpson's diversity index across productive rearrangements. TCRdb took this table from immuneACCESS and kept in-frame rearrangements with V and J called. Such tables lack part of the clones; where checked against another copy, unresolved V genes explain under half of the gap, and the rest is unexplained. D and trimming were read from the DNA, whereas the V and J calls and clone size are those reported in that table. The sample records roughly 190,000 clones, approximately 90% of which are singletons. The top ten clones comprise 4.4% of the sample.

The V and J genes are TRBV6-2 or TRBV6-3 and TRBJ2-4; TRBD2 might be the D gene, on 6 matching bases. The TCR was taken from a human donor in a cohort sampled during active COVID-19. The specimen was peripheral blood. The CDR3 in this case is CASSYSWGGGNIQYF. The base sequence is TGTGCCAGCAGTTACTCGTGGGGAGGCGGAAACATTCAGTACTTC.